This T cell receptor (beta chain) emerged from a study of T cell clones after liver transplantation. Overall study context: Samples came from ITN030ST, which attempted immunosuppression withdrawal within 2 years of liver transplantation.

The data were produced by immunoSEQ multiplex PCR, yet TCRdb's version contains in-frame clones alone and is incomplete. The profile shows fewer than 85,000 clones, 75% to 90% of them singletons. From germline, CDR1 is MDHEN and CDR2 SYDVKM. The V end was cut by 9 bases, the J end by 4 bases, with 9 bases between. CDR3 length equals 11 residues. The sequence was obtained from a human patient who received a liver transplant. These T cells may partly come from the graft donor. The sample consisted of CD4+ T cells from blood, taken at the 22-month timepoint. The V call is TRBV28, the J call TRBJ2-5, with D possibly being TRBD1 (6 bases). The CDR3 coding sequence is TGTGCCAGTGAAGGGGGAGAGACCCAGTACTTC. This gives the protein CASEGGETQYF.